The 8 T cell receptor beta chains given below trace back to one sample, sequenced in a study of beta chain features in type 1 diabetes. Investigators reverse transcribed all isolated RNA, so they sequenced expressed TCRB transcripts. Profiled with immunoSEQ multiplex PCR; TCRdb holds only in-frame clones, not every one. The top ten clones hold about 0.02% of a sample with 200,000 to 300,000 clones, approximately 15% of them seen once. For these receptors, no antigen is known. Study outcomes and limitations: People with Type 1 diabetes carried modestly yet significantly shorter TCRB CDR3s in all four CD4+ subsets.

The sample was naive CD4+ T cells from blood. The receptors shown here come from a man aged 25-40 years with type 1 diabetes.

The chain couples TRBV11-3 to TRBJ2-5; 7 bases are shared with TRBD2. Looked up from germline, CDR1 is SGHNT and CDR2 is YENEEA. The V and J ends lost 5 bases and 1 base, in that order; junction bases with no gene match: 7. The CDR3 is made up of 15 amino acids. The CDR3 sequence is CASSPSGGSQETQYF. CDR3 DNA sequence: TGTGCCAGCAGCCCCTCGGGAGGCAGCCAAGAGACCCAGTACTTC. Full variable domain (missing parts from reference TRBV11-3 and TRBJ2-5): EAGVVQSPRYKIIEKKQPVAFWCNPISGHNTLYWYLQNLGQGPELLIRYENEEAVDDSQLPKDRFSAERLKGVDSTLKIQPAELGDSAVYLCASSPSGGSQETQYFGPGTRLLVL.

This clone was observed a few times. The V call is TRBV5-6, the J call TRBJ2-5; D is perhaps TRBD1 or TRBD2 (5 bases each). Germline assignment: CDR1 SGHDT and CDR2 YYEEEE. V lost 4 bases to trimming and J lost 2 bases, with 18 bases between them. This CDR3 contains 16 residues. CDR3 amino acids: CASSLGVQVLQETQYF. The CDR3 region has the DNA TGTGCCAGCAGCCTGGGGGTTCAGGTGTTACAAGAGACCCAGTACTTC.

The J gene is TRBJ2-1, the V gene TRBV19; TRBD2 aligns across 10 bases. Germline values: CDR1 LNHDA, CDR2 SQIVND (reference sequence). After removal of 6 bases from V and 2 bases from J, the junction contained 10 bases not matched to a gene. The CDR3 extends over 17 amino acids. CDR3 amino acids: CASRTSSAGGPYNEQFF. The CDR3, as DNA: TGTGCCAGTAGGACCAGTTCAGCGGGAGGGCCCTACAATGAGCAGTTCTTC. Complete variable domain (other parts from reference TRBV19 and TRBJ2-1): DGGITQSPKYLFRKEGQNVTLSCEQNLNHDAMYWYRQDPGQGLRLIYYSQIVNDFQKGDIAEGYSVSREKKESFPLTVTSAQKNPTAFYLCASRTSSAGGPYNEQFFGPGTRLTVL.

The chain combines TRBV19 with TRBJ2-1; 9 nucleotides line up with TRBD2. The ends lost 5 bases at V and 0 bases at J; junction bases unmatched: 5. This CDR3 is built from 16 residues. The germline CDR1 and CDR2 sequences are LNHDA and SQIVND (reference sequence). CDR3 protein: CASSPLAGDSYNEQFF. The CDR3, as DNA: TGTGCCAGTAGTCCGTTAGCGGGAGACTCCTACAATGAGCAGTTCTTC.

This clone was counted a few times. The chain employs TRBV27 and TRBJ1-2, with 7 bases aligning to TRBD1. Germline CDR1 and CDR2: MNHEY and SMNVEV (reference sequence). This CDR3 region has 14 residues. Germline trimming cut 5 bases from V and 7 bases from J; bases unmatched to any gene: 10. The CDR3: CASSLTDRVGGYTF. The CDR3 DNA reads TGTGCCAGCAGTCTAACCGACAGGGTCGGTGGCTACACCTTC.

This clone was seen only a few times. The chain is built from TRBV27 and TRBJ2-7; the match to TRBD2 covers 10 bases. Unmatched junction bases numbered 6, after V lost 4 bases and J lost 3 bases. Germline CDR1 reads MNHEY; CDR2 reads SMNVEV (reference sequence). The CDR3 has 15 amino acids. CDR3 region: CASSSPGTSVYEQYF. The CDR3 region has the DNA TGTGCCAGCAGTTCTCCCGGGACTAGCGTCTACGAGCAGTACTTC.

This chain joins TRBV5-1 and TRBJ1-1; unclear D gene. Germline V gene sequence: CDR1 SGHRS, CDR2 YFSETQ. The CDR3 sequence is 13 residues long. V shed 3 bases and J shed 4 bases, with 10 bases lying between them. The CDR3 nucleotides read TGCGCCAGCAGCTCCACGAGCGCCACTGAAGCTTTCTTT. It translates to CASSSTSATEAFF.

V usage is TRBV10-3 and J usage is TRBJ2-7; D perhaps matches TRBD2 (6 bases). Trimming took off 10 bases at V and 1 base at J, with 11 bases between the two ends. CDR1 and CDR2 (germline): ENHRY, SYGVKD. CDR3 size: 12 residues. In DNA form, the CDR3 reads TGTGCCACCGGCCGGGAGTCCTACGAGCAGTACTTC. Its protein is CATGRESYEQYF.